The rows below give T cell receptor beta chains drawn from one sample of a study of tumor-infiltrating lymphocytes in primary liver carcinoma. Each CDR3 protein gets one entry after TCRdb re-called the multiplex PCR reads with MiXCR. This table has tens of thousands of distinct CDR3 sequences, around 77% appearing once. The sequenced sample was liver tumor tissue from sampling region 5. The receptors were gathered from a man in his forties with primary liver carcinoma and hepatitis B virus infection. Both conserved end residues are part of each CDR3. Each record gives: V gene, CDR3 protein.

V gene: TRBV14
CDR3 protein: CASSQRQGRGTDIQYF

V gene: TRBV11-3
CDR3 protein: CASSLFPDYNVQFF

V gene: TRBV11-2
CDR3 protein: CASSSNRRSYEQYF

V gene: TRBV7-8
CDR3 protein: CASSRLGPFDEQFF

V gene: TRBV4-1
CDR3 protein: CASSQYSDTQYF

V gene: TRBV10-2
CDR3 protein: CANSFLKDYGYTF

V gene: TRBV6-2/TRBV6-3
CDR3 protein: CASSQSTAAGEETQYF

V gene: TRBV12-3/TRBV12-4
CDR3 protein: CVSTGHGGEAFF

V gene: TRBV6-5
CDR3 protein: CASNLTVNLPQHF

V gene: TRBV19
CDR3 protein: CASSMAGTSGRGSYNEQFF

V gene: TRBV20-1
CDR3 protein: CSARRGLTVNTEAFF

V gene: TRBV11-1
CDR3 protein: CDSRGRRSYEYYF

V gene: TRBV11-2
CDR3 protein: CASSPPDETQRTYF

V gene: TRBV6-2/TRBV6-3
CDR3 protein: CASSPEEETLYF

V gene: TRBV9
CDR3 protein: CASSALSGYGYTF

V gene: TRBV2
CDR3 protein: CASRADSTDSQYF

V gene: TRBV30
CDR3 protein: CTWSTQTGDHGYTF

V gene: TRBV28
CDR3 protein: CASSLYHFPGLGEHNEQFF

V gene: TRBV6-6
CDR3 protein: CASSHPPGSSSYAQYF

V gene: TRBV5-4
CDR3 protein: CASSGDCPTGNLYEQYF

V gene: TRBV29-1
CDR3 protein: CSARSAMGEQFF

V gene: TRBV7-9
CDR3 protein: CASSLAGQNEKLFF

V gene: TRBV4-3
CDR3 protein: CASSQDSGFHNEQFF

V gene: TRBV7-3
CDR3 protein: CASSLTAGRETQYF

V gene: TRBV5-1
CDR3 protein: CVSSLLSDYGYAF

V gene: TRBV6-2/TRBV6-3
CDR3 protein: CASSYSAGTNIGELFF

V gene: TRBV11-3
CDR3 protein: CANSTGLNTEAFF

V gene: TRBV5-1
CDR3 protein: CASSLRWQDSHVDDEQFF

V gene: TRBV12-3/TRBV12-4
CDR3 protein: CASSLNQWTQYF

V gene: TRBV12-3/TRBV12-4
CDR3 protein: CASSFGEPESQYF

V gene: TRBV5-1
CDR3 protein: CSSSLAGRALDGQLFF

V gene: TRBV7-9
CDR3 protein: CADSSIQLTSGLF

V gene: TRBV29-1
CDR3 protein: CSAMTSGTGTHYEQYF

V gene: TRBV5-4
CDR3 protein: CASRPVANTAELFF

V gene: TRBV5-8
CDR3 protein: CASSSRLAGLYNEQFF

V gene: TRBV11-1
CDR3 protein: CTSSFPGISGTENIEYF

V gene: TRBV28
CDR3 protein: CASSSLGRNEQYF

V gene: TRBV15
CDR3 protein: CATSRGPLYEQYF

V gene: TRBV30
CDR3 protein: CAWSVRPTTEASF

V gene: TRBV20-1
CDR3 protein: CSAEGGKRNTEAFF

V gene: TRBV19
CDR3 protein: CASSNPGTGGRGYTF

V gene: TRBV6-1
CDR3 protein: CACRRGNTYAFF

V gene: TRBV12-3/TRBV12-4
CDR3 protein: CASSLTGLVSYTF

V gene: TRBV19
CDR3 protein: CASKAGGLGSGANVLTF

V gene: TRBV29-1
CDR3 protein: CSVEGWTGELFF

V gene: TRBV29-1
CDR3 protein: CSGKRGQLNTEVFF

V gene: TRBV7-8
CDR3 protein: CASTLGGVEAQYF

V gene: TRBV5-5
CDR3 protein: CASSSGGAAQPQHF

V gene: TRBV5-4
CDR3 protein: CASSPDLSSGEPFF

V gene: TRBV11-1
CDR3 protein: CASSLGLAGGGSYEQYF

V gene: TRBV7-9
CDR3 protein: CGSSSRPQGGSNYGYTF

V gene: TRBV29-1
CDR3 protein: CSAYTGATSAEAFF

V gene: TRBV11-2
CDR3 protein: CASSLSSLGHQFF

V gene: TRBV16
CDR3 protein: CASSQSRHSNQPQQF

V gene: TRBV11-2
CDR3 protein: CADSQTPGGGKETQYF

V gene: TRBV4-2
CDR3 protein: CASSPGARSPYGYTF

V gene: TRBV19
CDR3 protein: CASANDRTGGYEQFF

V gene: TRBV4-1
CDR3 protein: CASSQDPKRVAIGELFF

V gene: TRBV29-1
CDR3 protein: CSVMDAPGEQYF

V gene: TRBV4-1
CDR3 protein: CASSAGTGGDTGDLSF